These T cell receptor beta chains were read from a single sample in a study of cytomegalovirus exposure and HLA in healthy donors. TCRdb's table, derived via immunoSEQ multiplex PCR, lists solely in-frame clones and lacks some. The sample records about 160,000 clones, approximately 88% being singletons. Sequencing was done on a sample of PBMCs. The receptors come from a man aged 25 to 45 in good health and CMV-seronegative. Each CDR3 is given with its conserved first and last residue. The D gene is left open where the match is weak. The listing skips clone size in some rows; elsewhere it reads once, few, many or a size class.

j_call,clone_size,d_call,v_call,cdr3_nt,cdr3_aa
TRBJ2-7,.,.,TRBV11-2,TGTGCCAGCAGCTTAGCTCGGTCCTACGAGCAGTACTTC,CASSLARSYEQYF
TRBJ2-2,once,.,TRBV6-6,TGTGCCATAGGGGGGGATCAGACCGGGGAGCTGTTTTTT,CAIGGDQTGELFF
TRBJ1-2,.,.,TRBV18,TGTGCCAGCTCACCTCGGCCGGGTTTTGGAGTGCGGCAGGGGCACTATGGCTACACCTTC,CASSPRPGFGVRQGHYGYTF
TRBJ2-3,.,.,TRBV14,TGTGCCAGCAGCCAAGATTGGCGTCAGGGGCGGATGAGAACGCAGTATTTT,CASSQDWRQGRMRTQYF
TRBJ1-4,.,TRBD1,TRBV30,TGTGCCTGGAGTGTACGGGTCTCGGGACAGGGACCGAATAAACTGTTTTTT,CAWSVRVSGQGPNKLFF
TRBJ2-7,few,TRBD2,TRBV7-9,TGTGCCAGCAGCTTAGGTGGGGGGGTCGAGCAGTACTTC,CASSLGGGVEQYF
TRBJ2-1,.,TRBD2,TRBV7-6,TGTGCCAGCAGCTTAGTGCCAGGAGCGGGAGTGATCTATGAGCAGTTCTTC,CASSLVPGAGVIYEQFF
TRBJ2-3,.,TRBD1,TRBV5-1,TGCGCCAGCAGCCGGGACAGGGGGCGGACAGATACGCAGTATTTT,CASSRDRGRTDTQYF
TRBJ1-1,.,.,TRBV7-7,TGTGCTAGCAGCCTGGTACCTACAGGGTCCACTGAGGCTTTCTTT,CASSLVPTGSTEAFF
TRBJ2-7,.,.,TRBV13,TGTGCCAGCAGCTTAGGCGTTAGCTCCTACGAGCAGTACTTC,CASSLGVSSYEQYF
TRBJ2-1,once,TRBD1,TRBV5-1,TGCGCCAGCAGCTTTACCGGGACAGGGCACCGCAATGAGCAGTTCTTC,CASSFTGTGHRNEQFF
TRBJ2-7,.,.,TRBV6-1,TGTGCCAGCAGTGAAACCCGACAGTTACCTTGGTACTTC,CASSETRQLPWYF
TRBJ2-7,.,TRBD1,TRBV5-1,TGCGCCAGCAGGTGGGGGCCTGACAGGGTCGGGACCTACGAGCAGTACTTC,CASRWGPDRVGTYEQYF
TRBJ2-1,.,TRBD2,TRBV6-5,TGTGCCAGCGCGAGACTAGCGGACCGCTACAATGAGCAGTTCTTC,CASARLADRYNEQFF